Listed here are 5 T cell receptor beta chains from one sample, sequenced in a study of blood T cell repertoires in COVID-19. Sequenced by immunoSEQ multiplex PCR; TCRdb stores in-frame clones only, minus some. The sample records 140,000 or so clones, about 80% being singletons. The sample taken for sequencing was PBMCs or T cells enriched from blood (not recorded which). All receptors come from a man aged 45-60 years who had recovered from COVID-19.

This chain links TRBV5-1 with TRBJ1-4; D is unresolved. Germline V gene data show CDR1 as SGHRS and CDR2 as YFSETQ. Trimming took 4 bases from V and 4 from J, leaving 8 bases between them. The CDR3 is 13 residues long. In nucleotides, the CDR3 is TGCGCCAGCAGCGCGGATGTTAATGAAAAACTGTTTTTT. It translates to CASSADVNEKLFF.

J is TRBJ2-2 and V is TRBV5-6; TRBD1 aligns across 7 bases. The CDR3 is 15 amino acids. The V segment lost 1 base and the J segment 5 bases; nucleotides outside the gene matches: 5. Germline CDR1 is SGHDT and CDR2 is YYEEEE. CDR3 bases: TGTGCCAGCAGCTTGCCTCAGGGGGAAACCGGGGAGCTGTTTTTT. It yields the protein CASSLPQGETGELFF.

The rearrangement uses TRBV19 and TRBJ2-1, with D possibly being TRBD2 (5 bases). Per the germline V gene, CDR1 is LNHDA and CDR2 is SQIVND (reference sequence). Trimming took off 3 bases at V and 6 bases at J, with 12 bases between the two ends. This CDR3 region has 14 residues. CDR3 nucleotide sequence: TGTGCCAGTAGTATTAATCGGGATTCCAATGAGCAGTTCTTC. Translation: CASSINRDSNEQFF.

The CDR3 DNA reads TGTGCCAGCAAGAAGGGGGGCACAGATACGCAGTATTTT. Its protein is CASKKGGTDTQYF. The chain uses TRBV7-2 and TRBJ2-3; D is perhaps TRBD1 (6 bases). Looked up from germline, CDR1 is SGHTA and CDR2 is FQGNSA. The CDR3 consists of 13 residues. V lost 7 bases, J lost 1 base, and 9 bases lay in between.

V gene TRBV6-2 or TRBV6-3 combines with J gene TRBJ2-1; 7 bases are a match to TRBD1. V was pared by 6 bases and J by 12 bases, with 8 bases of the junction left unmatched. CDR3 length equals 12 residues. Per the germline V gene, CDR1 is MNHEY and CDR2 is SVGEGT. CDR3 sequence: CASSENRDRQFF. The CDR3 DNA reads TGTGCCAGCAGCGAAAACCGGGACAGGCAGTTCTTC.